This T cell receptor beta chain emerged from a study of blood T cell repertoires in COVID-19. Study in general: T cells, B-cell-depleted T cells, or PBMCs supplied cDNA or gDNA.

Original processing methods: Amplification of reference gene primers was used by the study to estimate nucleated cell counts. TCRdb's table, derived via immunoSEQ multiplex PCR, lists solely in-frame clones and lacks some. V, J and clone size derive from that table, while D and trimming were established from the DNA sequence. The table has fewer than 350,000 clones, nearly 90% seen once. Participants were aged about 18 to 90 years, lived in around 25 US areas, and enrolled virtually. CDR3 length: 14 amino acids. The germline CDR1 and CDR2 sequences are LNHDA and SQIVND (reference sequence). V was trimmed by 7 bases and J by 4 bases, leaving 16 bases between them.

The receptor comes from a woman between 18 and 29 years old with acute COVID-19. The J gene is TRBJ1-1, the V gene TRBV19; D uncertain. Sequencing used PBMCs or T cells enriched from blood (not recorded which). CDR3 residues: CASTQSQVGTEAFF. The CDR3 DNA is TGTGCCAGTACCCAATCGCAGGTAGGCACTGAAGCTTTCTTT.